A single sample is the source of the 6 T cell receptor beta chains below, sequenced in a study of cytomegalovirus exposure and HLA in healthy donors. Generated by immunoSEQ multiplex PCR, the TCRdb table keeps only in-frame clones and is missing some. The profile shows 150,000 to 200,000 clones, 70% to 90% of them singletons. The sample was PBMCs. Source of these receptors: a woman under 30 in good health and CMV-seronegative.

The V gene is TRBV5-1, the J gene TRBJ2-7; 14 nucleotides line up with TRBD2. V gave up 0 bases and J gave up 2 bases; unmatched junction bases: 10. Germline CDR1 is SGHRS and CDR2 is YFSETQ. The CDR3 has 19 residues. The CDR3 sequence is CASSLDGLAGGYNTYEQYF. In DNA form, the CDR3 reads TGCGCCAGCAGCTTGGACGGACTAGCGGGAGGATATAACACCTACGAGCAGTACTTC. Filled out from reference TRBV5-1 and TRBJ2-7, the complete variable domain reads KAGVTQTPRYLIKTRGQQVTLSCSPISGHRSVSWYQQTPGQGLQFLFEYFSETQRNKGNFPGRFSGRQFSNSRSEMNVSTLELGDSALYLCASSLDGLAGGYNTYEQYFGPGTRLTVT.

The chain carries TRBV28 and TRBJ2-1; 9 bases fit TRBD1. The germline CDR1 and CDR2 sequences are MDHEN and SYDVKM. The CDR3 extends over 17 amino acids. The J segment lost 8 bases and the V segment lost 5 bases, leaving 16 bases of the junction unmatched. As DNA, the CDR3 is TGTGCCAGCAGTCTACCTCTACAGGGGGCGAGTATGGATGAGCAGTTCTTC. Protein: CASSLPLQGASMDEQFF. The full variable domain, in which reference TRBV28 and TRBJ2-1 provide the parts outside the CDR3, is DVKVTQSSRYLVKRTGEKVFLECVQDMDHENMFWYRQDPGLGLRLIYFSYDVKMKEKGDIPEGYSVSREKKERFSLILESASTNQTSMYLCASSLPLQGASMDEQFFGPGTRLTVL.

The J gene is TRBJ2-7, the V gene TRBV4-2; D gene uncertain. The V gene's germline CDR1 is LGHNA and CDR2 YNFKEQ. There are 14 residues in the CDR3. The germline V and J ends were trimmed by 4 bases and 6 bases, with 16 bases remaining between them. The CDR3 reads CASSPQEVASEQYF. CDR3 DNA sequence: TGTGCCAGCAGCCCTCAAGAGGTGGCGTCCGAGCAGTACTTC.

The sample holds one count of this clone. The chain links TRBV7-2 to TRBJ1-2; a possible D gene is TRBD1 (6 bases). Deletions cut 5 bases from V and 6 bases from J, with 25 bases between. The CDR3 consists of 17 residues. Per germline, CDR1 SGHTA and CDR2 FQGNSA. CDR3 nucleotide sequence: TGTGCCAGCAGCACGAATCCAAAGGGCAGGGGAGCGAATGGCTACACCTTC. Translating gives CASSTNPKGRGANGYTF.

The V gene is TRBV7-8, the J gene TRBJ2-7; D may be TRBD2 (5 bases). Trimming stripped 5 bases from V and 5 bases from J, with 13 bases between. The CDR3 is 13 residues long. Germline V gene lookup returns CDR1 SGHVS and CDR2 FQNEAQ. CDR3 loop: CASSPKEGNEQYF. The DNA of the CDR3 is TGTGCCAGCAGCCCAAAAGAGGGAAACGAGCAGTACTTC. Combining the CDR3 with reference TRBV7-8 and TRBJ2-7 gives the whole variable domain GAGVSQSPRYKVAKRGQDVALRCDPISGHVSLFWYQQALGQGPEFLTYFQNEAQLDKSGLPSDRFFAERPEGSVSTLKIQRTQQEDSAVYLCASSPKEGNEQYFGPGTRLTVT.

The chain combines TRBV10-2 with TRBJ2-1, with D possibly TRBD1 on 6 matching bases. The CDR3 is made up of 15 amino acids. Germline CDR1 is WSHSY and CDR2 is SAAADI. The V gene lost 2 bases and the J gene lost 8 bases, with 16 bases spanning the gap. The CDR3 bases are TGCGCCAGCAGTGAGCGGGGTGCAGGGGTATATGAGCAGTTCTTC. Encoded protein: CASSERGAGVYEQFF.